Sequencing of this T cell receptor beta chain was carried out in a study of T cells in Graves' hyperthyroidism and ophthalmopathy. Study as a whole: Upon initial diagnosis and before any treatment, peripheral blood was collected.

Amplified regions were TCR beta CDR3 sequences from RNA transcripts. First-round RT-PCR with HTBI primers amplified the TCR CDR3 region. MiXCR, run by TCRdb on the multiplex PCR reads, gives a single entry per CDR3 protein. The repertoire holds about 400,000 distinct CDR3 sequences, with about 14% as singletons. This clonotype was seen many times. The study based diagnoses on clinical symptoms, serum thyroxine and TRAb, thyroid ultrasound and orbital computed tomography. Per the germline V gene, CDR1 is MDHEN and CDR2 is SYDVKM. This CDR3 region has 16 residues. V lost 6 bases and J lost 2; bases outside the gene matches: 12.

V usage is TRBV28 and J usage is TRBJ2-5, with 7 bases lining up with TRBD1. The TCR originated in a woman in her 30s with Graves' ophthalmopathy. The sample taken for sequencing was blood. CDR3 sequence (DNA): TGTGCCAGCAGGTCCCCGGGACAGCTTAATCAAGAGACCCAGTACTTC. As protein: CASRSPGQLNQETQYF.